One and the same sample provided the 27 T cell receptor beta chains below, sequenced in a study of cytotoxic CD8 clonotypes in ibrutinib-treated CLL (dated by TCRdb to 2020 to 2023). The library relied on the immunoSEQ multiplex PCR assay. Not all clones reach the TCRdb copy of this immuneACCESS table, which keeps in-frame sequences only. Checked studies attribute under half of the gap to unresolved V genes and leave the rest unexplained. In all, the sample holds about 18,000 clones, and about 80% of those were seen once. Of the sample, more than 15% falls within the top ten clones. Sequences were derived from PBMCs, sampled before ibrutinib treatment. The receptors derive from a human donor with chronic lymphocytic leukemia.

The chain uses TRBV2 and TRBJ2-4, with no clear D. CDR1 is SNHLY and CDR2 is FYNNEI in the germline V gene. V lost 6 bases to trimming and J lost 3 bases, with 9 bases between them. This CDR3 spans 13 amino acids. DNA of the CDR3: TGTGCCAGCAGCAAGGGCGACAAAAACATTCAGTACTTC. Its protein is CASSKGDKNIQYF.

V gene TRBV4-2 combines with J gene TRBJ2-1; D perhaps matches TRBD2 (6 bases). Trimming took off 0 bases at V and 8 bases at J, with 14 bases between the two ends. Germline V gene lookup returns CDR1 LGHNA and CDR2 YNFKEQ. This CDR3 is 15 amino acids long. This chain's CDR3 is CASSQEGTPPDEQFF. The CDR3 DNA reads TGTGCCAGCAGCCAAGAAGGGACTCCCCCCGATGAGCAGTTCTTC.

This chain links TRBV28 with TRBJ2-2; 11 bases map to TRBD2. V lost 5 bases and J lost 2; bases outside the gene matches: 4. This CDR3 has 16 residues. Germline assignment: CDR1 MDHEN and CDR2 SYDVKM. DNA for the CDR3: TGTGCCAGCAGTGTGACTAGCGGGATAAACACCGGGGAGCTGTTTTTT. This gives the protein CASSVTSGINTGELFF.

The chain recombines TRBV7-3 with TRBJ2-4; D tentatively reads TRBD1 or TRBD2 (6 bases each). Looked up from germline, CDR1 is SGHTA and CDR2 is FQGTGA. The CDR3 runs to 18 residues. The ends were cut back, 0 bases at V and 1 base at J, with 16 bases in the middle. Written as DNA, the CDR3 is TGTGCCAGCAGCTTAACGGGGGGCCCCACAGGGGCCAAAAACATTCAGTACTTC. It codes for CASSLTGGPTGAKNIQYF.

The rearrangement joins TRBV5-1 to TRBJ2-3, with 10 nucleotides matching TRBD1. The CDR3 runs 16 residues. Germline V lookup: CDR1 SGHRS, CDR2 YFSETQ. The junction had 6 bases not matched to a gene; V was cut back by 3 bases and J by 2 bases. In DNA, the CDR3 is TGCGCCAGCAGCTGGGGGGACAGGGGCCCCACAGATACGCAGTATTTT. This codes for CASSWGDRGPTDTQYF.

The genes are TRBV5-1 and TRBJ1-5; unclear D gene. V gave up 5 bases and J gave up 8 bases, with 14 bases separating them. Per the germline V gene, CDR1 is SGHRS and CDR2 is YFSETQ. This CDR3 comprises 13 residues. This CDR3 reads CASRVGFEEPQHF. The CDR3 DNA sequence: TGCGCCAGCAGAGTAGGGTTCGAGGAGCCCCAGCATTTT.

By sample share, this clone is medium-sized. The chain carries TRBV21-1 and TRBJ1-4; TRBD1, the D gene given by the table, was not confirmed from the DNA. TRBV21-1 is classified as a pseudogene. The CDR3 extends over 16 amino acids. Here the CDR3 reads CASSKRRTGLREKLFF. Written as DNA, the CDR3 is TGTGCCAGCAGCAAACGAAGGACAGGGTTGAGAGAAAAACTGTTTTTT.

V usage is TRBV28 and J usage is TRBJ2-7, with D possibly TRBD2 on 5 matching bases. Looked up from germline, CDR1 is MDHEN and CDR2 is SYDVKM. V was clipped by 7 bases and J by 8 bases, with 18 bases between them. CDR3 length: 13 residues. The CDR3 reads CASTSGTLGKQYF. The CDR3 nucleotides are TGTGCCAGCACCTCGGGAACACTGGGTAAGCAGTACTTC.

The gene calls are TRBV12-5 and TRBJ2-5; no clear D gene. Trimming shortened V by 5 bases and J by 1 base, and 14 bases separated the two germline ends. The CDR3 has 15 residues. CDR1 and CDR2 from the germline V gene are LGHNT and FRNRAP. The CDR3: CASGNDRLAQETQYF. For the CDR3, the DNA is TGTGCTAGTGGTAACGACCGGTTGGCCCAAGAGACCCAGTACTTC.

The rearrangement uses TRBV28 and TRBJ2-3; D is perhaps TRBD2 (6 bases). V shed 1 base and J shed 5 bases, with 13 bases lying between them. CDR1 MDHEN and CDR2 SYDVKM come from the germline V gene. The CDR3 is 15 amino acids. CDR3 sequence: CASSLFEGRGDTQYF. DNA for the CDR3: TGTGCCAGCAGTTTATTTGAGGGGCGGGGAGATACGCAGTATTTT. Drawing the rest from reference TRBV28 and TRBJ2-3, the complete variable domain is DVKVTQSSRYLVKRTGEKVFLECVQDMDHENMFWYRQDPGLGLRLIYFSYDVKMKEKGDIPEGYSVSREKKERFSLILESASTNQTSMYLCASSLFEGRGDTQYFGPGTRLTVL.

The rearrangement uses TRBV9 and TRBJ2-1; 7 bases match TRBD2. Germline V gene lookup returns CDR1 SGDLS and CDR2 YYNGEE. CDR3 size: 18 residues. Germline trimming cut 0 bases from V and 3 bases from J; bases unmatched to any gene: 12. The CDR3 region is CASSVAGGRETGYNEQFF. The CDR3 DNA reads TGTGCCAGCAGCGTAGCTGGCGGGCGGGAGACTGGCTACAATGAGCAGTTCTTC.

The chain joins TRBV6-5 to TRBJ2-3; either TRBD1 or TRBD2 may fit D (5 bases each). This CDR3 is built from 16 residues. The V end lost 2 bases, the J end lost 0 bases, and 12 bases lay between the germline ends. Germline assignment: CDR1 MNHEY and CDR2 SVGAGI. CDR3 protein: CASSYLAGTSTDTQYF. Here the CDR3 DNA reads TGTGCCAGCAGTTACCTGGCCGGGACGAGCACAGATACGCAGTATTTT.

The sample holds a few counts of this clone. This chain connects TRBV19 to TRBJ1-4; maybe TRBD1 (5 bases). CDR1 is LNHDA and CDR2 is SQIVND in the germline V gene (reference sequence). V shed 3 bases and J shed 8 bases, with 10 bases lying between them. This CDR3 contains 13 residues. This CDR3 is CASSIQGREKLFF. CDR3 DNA sequence: TGTGCCAGTAGTATCCAGGGTCGCGAAAAACTGTTTTTT.

V is TRBV14 and J is TRBJ2-3; D unclear. The CDR3 totals 17 residues. CDR1 SGHDN and CDR2 FVKESK come from the germline V gene. The germline V and J ends were trimmed by 2 bases and 2 bases, with 17 bases remaining between them. The CDR3 spells CASSQRSWAGFTDTQYF. CDR3 coding DNA: TGTGCCAGCAGCCAAAGATCCTGGGCAGGATTCACAGATACGCAGTATTTT.

The J gene is TRBJ1-3, the V gene TRBV7-2; D ambiguous. V lost 4 bases and J lost 0, with 10 bases in between. CDR1 and CDR2 (germline): SGHTA, FQGNSA. There are 15 residues in the CDR3. The DNA for the CDR3 is TGTGCCAGCAGCTCCTCAGCTTCCTCTGGAAACACCATATATTTT. Protein: CASSSSASSGNTIYF.

The chain recombines TRBV27 with TRBJ2-7; 8 positions agree with TRBD2. V shed 7 bases and J 6 bases; nucleotides not matched to a gene: 20. Germline values: CDR1 MNHEY, CDR2 SMNVEV (reference sequence). The CDR3 sequence is 17 residues long. CDR3 DNA sequence: TGTGCCAGCACCACTAGGAGGGGTCATGGACTAGCATTCGAGCAGTACTTC. Its translation: CASTTRRGHGLAFEQYF.

This clone was observed a single time. This sequence joins TRBV28 and TRBJ1-4; tentatively, D is TRBD1 (5 bases). The germline CDR1 and CDR2 sequences are MDHEN and SYDVKM. The CDR3 covers 14 residues. Trimming cost V 9 bases and J 7 bases, with 18 bases left between them. The CDR3 loop reads CASGDRSQVEKLFF. The CDR3 nucleotides read TGTGCCAGTGGGGACCGATCTCAGGTTGAAAAACTGTTTTTT.

This chain uses TRBV28 with TRBJ1-2; D remains ambiguous. The germline V and J ends were trimmed by 7 bases and 0 bases, with 9 bases remaining between them. Germline CDR1 MDHEN, CDR2 SYDVKM. The CDR3 is made up of 13 amino acids. This chain's CDR3 is CASTRAANYGYTF. The CDR3 DNA reads as TGTGCCAGCACGAGGGCCGCTAACTATGGCTACACCTTC.

The chain recombines TRBV1 with TRBJ2-7; TRBD2 is the table's D call, not checked against the DNA. TRBV1 is termed a pseudogene. The CDR3 loop spans 17 amino acids. CDR3 DNA sequence: TGCACCAGCAGCCCGTGGGCTAGCGGGAGGAGGCGGGGCGAGCAGTACTTC. Translating gives CTSSPWASGRRRGEQYF.

The chain links TRBV4-2 to TRBJ2-3; TRBD2 agrees at 7 bases. The V and J ends lost 0 bases and 0 bases, in that order; junction bases with no gene match: 0. This CDR3 is 15 amino acids long. Germline-derived CDR1 and CDR2 are LGHNA and YNFKEQ. This CDR3 is CASSQDSGSTDTQYF. DNA for the CDR3: TGTGCCAGCAGCCAAGATAGCGGGAGCACAGATACGCAGTATTTT.

In regard to this clone: An end of the junction differs from the germline gene, which may be a read error. V is TRBV7-7 and J is TRBJ2-7, with D possibly TRBD2 on 5 matching bases. The germline gives CDR1 SSHAT, CDR2 FNYEAQ (reference sequence). The length of the CDR3 is 13 residues. DNA for the CDR3: TGTGCTAGCAGCCGAGGGCCAACGTACGAGCAGTACTTC. Its protein product is CASSRGPTYEQYF.

The chain is built from TRBV11-2 and TRBJ1-1; unclear D gene. CDR3 size: 16 residues. The V end lost 5 bases, the J end lost 0 bases, and 16 bases lay between the germline ends. Germline-derived CDR1 and CDR2 are SGHAT and FQNNGV. CDR3 protein: CASSVGLSDMNTEAFF. For the CDR3, the DNA is TGTGCCAGCAGCGTAGGGCTCTCGGATATGAACACTGAAGCTTTCTTT. Variable domain in full (rest from reference TRBV11-2 and TRBJ1-1): EAGVAQSPRYKIIEKRQSVAFWCNPISGHATLYWYQQILGQGPKLLIQFQNNGVVDDSQLPKDRFSAERLKGVDSTLKIQPAKLEDSAVYLCASSVGLSDMNTEAFFGQGTRLTVV.

The J gene is TRBJ2-1, the V gene TRBV6-4; no firm D call. V was shortened by 3 bases and J by 7 bases, with 7 bases between the two germline ends. This CDR3 spans 12 amino acids. Germline-derived CDR1 and CDR2 are MRHNA and SNTAGT. The CDR3 sequence is CASSDRVNEQFF. DNA for the CDR3: TGTGCCAGCAGTGATAGGGTAAATGAGCAGTTCTTC.

The chain is built from TRBV15 and TRBJ2-3; D may be TRBD2 (5 bases). The V end was cut by 3 bases, the J end by 0 bases, with 13 bases between. The germline V gene has CDR1 LNHNV and CDR2 YYDKDF (reference sequence). This CDR3 is built from 16 residues. CDR3 nucleotides: TGTGCCACCAGCAGGGCACTGAGCGGAAGCACAGATACGCAGTATTTT. This gives the protein CATSRALSGSTDTQYF.

V usage is TRBV11-2 and J usage is TRBJ1-5, with D hard to call. Germline CDR1 is SGHAT and CDR2 is FQNNGV. The CDR3 extends over 13 amino acids. V lost 0 bases and J lost 5, with 5 bases in between. The CDR3 DNA follows: TGTGCCAGCAGCTTAGATCGGGATCAGCCCCAGCATTTT. Translated, it gives CASSLDRDQPQHF.

The V call is TRBV28, the J call TRBJ2-5; D ambiguous. Germline V gives CDR1 MDHEN, CDR2 SYDVKM. The V gene lost 6 bases and the J gene lost 5 bases, with 22 bases spanning the gap. CDR3 length: 16 residues. CDR3 loop: CASRDTRRPAAETQYF. CDR3 nucleotides: TGTGCCAGCAGGGATACACGGCGCCCGGCCGCGGAGACCCAGTACTTC.

This sequence joins TRBV27 and TRBJ2-1; no clear D. CDR3 length: 14 residues. CDR1 and CDR2 (germline): MNHEY, SMNVEV (reference sequence). Trimming shortened V by 1 base and J by 3 bases, and 7 bases separated the two germline ends. CDR3 in DNA: TGTGCCAGCAGTTTATTTTCCAGCTACAATGAGCAGTTCTTC. Amino acids: CASSLFSSYNEQFF.